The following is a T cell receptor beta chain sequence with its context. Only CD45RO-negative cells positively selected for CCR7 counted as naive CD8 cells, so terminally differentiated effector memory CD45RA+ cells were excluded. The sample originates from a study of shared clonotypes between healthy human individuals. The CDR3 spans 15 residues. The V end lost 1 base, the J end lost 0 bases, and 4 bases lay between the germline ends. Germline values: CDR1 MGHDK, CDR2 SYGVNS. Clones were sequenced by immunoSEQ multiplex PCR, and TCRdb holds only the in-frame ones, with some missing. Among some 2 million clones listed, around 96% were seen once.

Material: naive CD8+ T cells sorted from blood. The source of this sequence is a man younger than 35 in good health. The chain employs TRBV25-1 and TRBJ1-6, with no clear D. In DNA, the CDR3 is TGTGCCAGCAGTGAATTTGGCTCCTATAATTCACCCCTCCACTTT. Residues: CASSEFGSYNSPLHF.